Included here is one T cell receptor beta chain sequence, with context. The data are from a study of blood T cell repertoires in COVID-19. The ends were cut back, 0 bases at V and 10 bases at J, with 13 bases in the middle. The CDR3 has 13 amino acids. Germline loops: CDR1 SNHLY, CDR2 FYNNEI. The protocol was immunoSEQ multiplex PCR, while the TCRdb copy is restricted to in-frame clones and leaves out a portion. Among approximately 76,000 clones listed, around nine tenths were seen once. Sequencing was performed on peripheral blood. This clonotype originated in a human donor in a cohort sampled during active COVID-19. V usage is TRBV2 and J usage is TRBJ2-7; no definite D call. The CDR3 DNA reads TGTGCCAGCAGTGAAGCTGGGCAGGCCCCACAGTACTTC. Residues: CASSEAGQAPQYF.